The 11 T cell receptor beta chains below all came from one sample that was sequenced in a study of shared clonotypes between healthy human individuals. CD45RO-negative CD8 cells positively selected for CCR7 made up the naive population, which excluded terminally differentiated effector memory CD45RA+ cells. The data were produced by immunoSEQ multiplex PCR, yet TCRdb's version contains in-frame clones alone and is incomplete. The sample has 2 million to 2.5 million clones; approximately 94% are singletons. Sequencing input: naive CD8+ T cells sorted from blood. These receptors all stem from a man younger than 35 in good health.

This clone was seen a single time. The J gene is TRBJ1-5, the V gene TRBV28, with a weak D call TRBD1 (6 bases). Trimming cost V 6 bases and J 2 bases, with 20 bases left between them. The germline CDR1 and CDR2 sequences are MDHEN and SYDVKM. The CDR3 extends over 17 amino acids. The CDR3 sequence is CASSWNRDTGGNQPQHF. The CDR3 nucleotides read TGTGCCAGCAGCTGGAACAGGGACACGGGAGGCAATCAGCCCCAGCATTTT. The full variable domain, completed using reference TRBV28 and TRBJ1-5, is DVKVTQSSRYLVKRTGEKVFLECVQDMDHENMFWYRQDPGLGLRLIYFSYDVKMKEKGDIPEGYSVSREKKERFSLILESASTNQTSMYLCASSWNRDTGGNQPQHFGDGTRLSIL.

A few counts support this clone. The chain couples TRBV30 to TRBJ1-4; possible D gene TRBD1, 5 bases. The CDR3 is 14 residues long. CDR1 and CDR2 from the germline V gene are GTSNPN and SVGIG (reference sequence). Trimming pared 2 bases from V and 8 bases from J, leaving 15 bases between. DNA of the CDR3: TGTGCCTGGAGTCCGGGTCCCCCAGGGGAAAAACTGTTTTTT. It translates to CAWSPGPPGEKLFF.

The chain employs TRBV2 and TRBJ1-2, with a tentative D call TRBD1 (5 bases). V lost 7 bases and J lost 3, with 15 bases in between. Germline V CDR1 and CDR2: SNHLY, FYNNEI. CDR3 length equals 14 residues. Here the CDR3 reads CASMGRISDYGYTF. The CDR3 nucleotides are TGTGCCAGCATGGGGCGGATTTCGGACTATGGCTACACCTTC. The whole variable domain, remainder taken from reference TRBV2 and TRBJ1-2, is EPEVTQTPSHQVTQMGQEVILRCVPISNHLYFYWYRQILGQKVEFLVSFYNNEISEKSEIFDDQFSVERPDGSNFTLKIRSTKLEDSAMYFCASMGRISDYGYTFGSGTRLTVV.

CDR3: CASGLLQDTQYF. CDR3 bases: TGTGCCAGTGGGCTGCTTCAAGATACGCAGTATTTT. This sequence joins TRBV5-4 and TRBJ2-3; unclear D gene. Per the germline V gene, CDR1 is SGHNT and CDR2 is YYREEE (reference sequence). Deletions cut 8 bases from V and 5 bases from J, with 12 bases between. The CDR3 contains 12 residues.

The J gene is TRBJ1-2, the V gene TRBV25-1; possible D gene TRBD1, 5 bases. V lost 4 bases, J lost 2 bases, and 14 bases lay in between. The CDR3 loop spans 15 amino acids. Germline V gene data show CDR1 as MGHDK and CDR2 as SYGVNS. The CDR3 nucleotides read TGTGCCAGCAGTGGGCAGGGAATCAAGAACTATGGCTACACCTTC. As protein: CASSGQGIKNYGYTF.

This clone has only one observation. The J gene is TRBJ2-1, the V gene TRBV11-2; the D is unclear. The CDR3 covers 13 residues. V was clipped by 5 bases and J by 8 bases, with 13 bases between them. Looked up from germline, CDR1 is SGHAT and CDR2 is FQNNGV. The DNA for the CDR3 is TGTGCCAGCAGCCCGGGCATCGGCGATGAGCAGTTCTTC. Translating gives CASSPGIGDEQFF.

The chain's CDR3 is CATSPGRQGPDTQYF. For the CDR3, the DNA is TGTGCCACCAGCCCAGGGAGACAGGGACCAGATACGCAGTATTTT. The chain combines TRBV15 with TRBJ2-3, with TRBD1 identical over 7 bases. Germline assignment: CDR1 LNHNV and CDR2 YYDKDF (reference sequence). Trimming removed 5 bases from V and 4 bases from J; junction bases left unmatched: 9. CDR3 length: 15 residues.

On this clone: Other DNA sequences in the same sample also yield this CDR3. The genes are TRBV7-9 and TRBJ2-7; D not certain. CDR1 and CDR2 from the germline V gene are SEHNR and FQNEAQ (reference sequence). The CDR3 consists of 14 residues. V was cut by 2 bases and J by 4 bases, with 12 bases left in between. The CDR3 region has the DNA TGTGCCAGCAGCTTACAGGAAGTGAGTTACGAGCAGTACTTC. It is translated as CASSLQEVSYEQYF.

The V call is TRBV6-6, the J call TRBJ1-2; D gene ambiguous. Trimming left V 5 bases short and J 1 base short, with 14 bases between. The CDR3 totals 15 residues. CDR1 is MNHNY, CDR2 SVGAGI, per germline (reference sequence). In DNA form, the CDR3 reads TGTGCCAGCAGTCAAGCGCCAGATTATAACTATGGCTACACCTTC. Its translation: CASSQAPDYNYGYTF.

As DNA, the CDR3 is TGTGCCAGCAGCACCTCCCAGGGACTGAACGAGCAGTACTTC. It yields the protein CASSTSQGLNEQYF. V is TRBV7-9 and J is TRBJ2-7, with D possibly matching TRBD2 (6 bases). The V gene lost 5 bases and the J gene lost 5 bases, with 16 bases spanning the gap. The CDR3 covers 14 residues. Germline V gene lookup returns CDR1 SEHNR and CDR2 FQNEAQ (reference sequence).

The V and J genes are TRBV19 and TRBJ1-1, with 9 positions matching TRBD1. Germline-derived CDR1 and CDR2 are LNHDA and SQIVND (reference sequence). The V and J ends lost 5 bases and 5 bases, in that order; junction bases with no gene match: 3. The CDR3 runs 13 residues. The CDR3 sequence is CASSVGQGTEAFF. The CDR3 nucleotides read TGTGCCAGTAGTGTTGGACAGGGGACTGAAGCTTTCTTT. Combining the CDR3 with reference TRBV19 and TRBJ1-1 gives the whole variable domain DGGITQSPKYLFRKEGQNVTLSCEQNLNHDAMYWYRQDPGQGLRLIYYSQIVNDFQKGDIAEGYSVSREKKESFPLTVTSAQKNPTAFYLCASSVGQGTEAFFGQGTRLTVV.